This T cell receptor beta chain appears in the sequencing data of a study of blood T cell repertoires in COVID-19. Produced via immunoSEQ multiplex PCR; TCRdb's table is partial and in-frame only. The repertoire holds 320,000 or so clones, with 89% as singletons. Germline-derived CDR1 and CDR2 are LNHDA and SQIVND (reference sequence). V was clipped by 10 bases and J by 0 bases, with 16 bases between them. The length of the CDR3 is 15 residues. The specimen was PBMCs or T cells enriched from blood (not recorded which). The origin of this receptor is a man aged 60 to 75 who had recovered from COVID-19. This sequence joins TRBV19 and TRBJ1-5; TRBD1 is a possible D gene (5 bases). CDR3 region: CATHPGAYSNQPQHF. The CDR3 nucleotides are TGTGCCACCCACCCTGGGGCTTATAGCAATCAGCCCCAGCATTTT.